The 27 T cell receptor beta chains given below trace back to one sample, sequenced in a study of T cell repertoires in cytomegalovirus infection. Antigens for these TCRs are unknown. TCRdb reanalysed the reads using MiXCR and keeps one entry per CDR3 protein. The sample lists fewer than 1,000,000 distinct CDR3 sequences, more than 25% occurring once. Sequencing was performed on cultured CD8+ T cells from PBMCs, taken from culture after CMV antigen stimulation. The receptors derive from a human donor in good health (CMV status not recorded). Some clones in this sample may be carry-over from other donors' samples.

Written as DNA, the CDR3 is TGCAGTGCTAGAGAAGAACTAGCGGGACCTCGCACAGATACGCAGTATTTT. Residues: CSAREELAGPRTDTQYF. This chain connects TRBV20-1 to TRBJ2-3; 10 nucleotides line up with TRBD2. CDR1 is DFQATT and CDR2 is SNEGSKA in the germline V gene (reference sequence). CDR3 length: 17 residues. The trim removed 0 bases at V and 1 base at J, leaving 7 bases unmatched.

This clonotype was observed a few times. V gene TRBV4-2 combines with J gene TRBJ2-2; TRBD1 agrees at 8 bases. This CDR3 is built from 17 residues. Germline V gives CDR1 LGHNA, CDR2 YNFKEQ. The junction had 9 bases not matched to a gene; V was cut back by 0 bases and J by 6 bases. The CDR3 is CASSQEDRALVAGELFF. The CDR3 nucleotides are TGTGCCAGCAGCCAAGAGGACAGGGCGTTGGTGGCCGGGGAGCTGTTTTTT.

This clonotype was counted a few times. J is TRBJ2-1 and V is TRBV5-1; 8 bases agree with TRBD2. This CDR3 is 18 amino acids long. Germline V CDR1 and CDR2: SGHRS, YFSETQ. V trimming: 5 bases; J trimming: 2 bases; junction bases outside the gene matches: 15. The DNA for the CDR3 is TGCGCCAGCAGTTTCACCCTCGCCAGCGGGGGCACCTACAATGAGCAGTTCTTC. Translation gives CASSFTLASGGTYNEQFF. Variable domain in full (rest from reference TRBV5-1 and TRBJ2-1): KAGVTQTPRYLIKTRGQQVTLSCSPISGHRSVSWYQQTPGQGLQFLFEYFSETQRNKGNFPGRFSGRQFSNSRSEMNVSTLELGDSALYLCASSFTLASGGTYNEQFFGPGTRLTVL.

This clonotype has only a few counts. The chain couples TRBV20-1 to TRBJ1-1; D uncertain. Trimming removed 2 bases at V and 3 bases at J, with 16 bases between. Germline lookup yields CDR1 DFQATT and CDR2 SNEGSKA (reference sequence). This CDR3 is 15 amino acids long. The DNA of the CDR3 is TGCAGTGCTAGACAGATCCCACAGTTTGACACTGAAGCTTTCTTT. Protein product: CSARQIPQFDTEAFF.

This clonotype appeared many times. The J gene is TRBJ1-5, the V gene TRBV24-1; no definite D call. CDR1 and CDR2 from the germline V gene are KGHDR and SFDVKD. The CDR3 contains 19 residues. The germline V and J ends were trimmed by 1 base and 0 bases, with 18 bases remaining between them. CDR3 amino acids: CATSDFPELKSLSNQPQHF. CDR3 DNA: TGTGCCACCAGTGATTTTCCGGAATTAAAGTCCCTTAGCAATCAGCCCCAGCATTTT.

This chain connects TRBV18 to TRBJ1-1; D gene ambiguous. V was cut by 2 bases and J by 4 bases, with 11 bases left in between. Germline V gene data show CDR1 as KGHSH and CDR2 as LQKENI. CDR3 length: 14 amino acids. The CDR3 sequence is CASSPAPGSTEAFF. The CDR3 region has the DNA TGTGCCAGCTCACCAGCCCCGGGGAGCACTGAAGCTTTCTTT.

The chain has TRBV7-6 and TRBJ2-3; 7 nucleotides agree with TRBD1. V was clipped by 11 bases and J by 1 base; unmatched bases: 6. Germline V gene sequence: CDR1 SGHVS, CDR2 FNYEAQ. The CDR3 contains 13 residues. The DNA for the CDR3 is TGTGCCTGCGAGGGGGCGGGCACAGATACGCAGTATTTT. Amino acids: CACEGAGTDTQYF.

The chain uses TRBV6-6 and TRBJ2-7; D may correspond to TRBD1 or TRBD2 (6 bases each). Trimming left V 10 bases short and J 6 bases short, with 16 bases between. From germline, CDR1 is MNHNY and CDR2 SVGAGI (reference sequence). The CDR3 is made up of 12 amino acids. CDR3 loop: CATRGGQGEQYV. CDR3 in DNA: TGTGCCACCCGTGGGGGGCAGGGCGAGCAGTACGTC.

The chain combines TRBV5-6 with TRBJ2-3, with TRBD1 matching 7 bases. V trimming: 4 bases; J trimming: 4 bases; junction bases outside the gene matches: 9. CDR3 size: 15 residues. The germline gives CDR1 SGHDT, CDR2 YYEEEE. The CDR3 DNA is TGTGCCAGCAGCCCATACAGGGGCAAGGCAGATACGCAGTATTTT. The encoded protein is CASSPYRGKADTQYF. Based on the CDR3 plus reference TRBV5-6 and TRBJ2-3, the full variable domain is DAGVTQSPTHLIKTRGQQVTLRCSPKSGHDTVSWYQQALGQGPQFIFQYYEEEERQRGNFPDRFSGHQFPNYSSELNVNALLLGDSALYLCASSPYRGKADTQYFGPGTRLTVL.

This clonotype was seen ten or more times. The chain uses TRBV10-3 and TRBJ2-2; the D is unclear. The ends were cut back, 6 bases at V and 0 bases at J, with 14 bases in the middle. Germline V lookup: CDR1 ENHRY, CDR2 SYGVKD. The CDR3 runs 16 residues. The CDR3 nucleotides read TGTGCCATCAGCGAACGGGCCTTCGCGAACACCGGGGAGCTGTTTTTT. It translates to CAISERAFANTGELFF.

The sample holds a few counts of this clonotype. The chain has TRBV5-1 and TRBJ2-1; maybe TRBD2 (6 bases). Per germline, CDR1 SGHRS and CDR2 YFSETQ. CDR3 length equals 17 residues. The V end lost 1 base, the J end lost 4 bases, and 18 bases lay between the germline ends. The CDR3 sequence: CASSLTGTHEPYNEQFF. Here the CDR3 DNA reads TGCGCCAGCAGCTTGACCGGGACTCACGAACCTTACAATGAGCAGTTCTTC.

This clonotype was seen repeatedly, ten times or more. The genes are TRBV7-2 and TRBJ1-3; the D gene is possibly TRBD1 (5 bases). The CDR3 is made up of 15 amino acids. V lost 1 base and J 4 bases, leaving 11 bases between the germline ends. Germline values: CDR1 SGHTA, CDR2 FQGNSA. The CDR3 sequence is CASSLVHGGGNTIYF. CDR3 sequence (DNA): TGTGCCAGCAGCTTAGTCCACGGGGGAGGAAACACCATATATTTT.

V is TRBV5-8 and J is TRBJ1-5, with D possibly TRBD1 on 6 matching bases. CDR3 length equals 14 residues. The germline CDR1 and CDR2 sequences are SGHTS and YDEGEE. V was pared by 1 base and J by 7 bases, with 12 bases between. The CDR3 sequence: CASSLLQGRQPQHF. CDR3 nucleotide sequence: TGTGCCAGCAGCTTGTTACAGGGTCGGCAGCCCCAGCATTTT.

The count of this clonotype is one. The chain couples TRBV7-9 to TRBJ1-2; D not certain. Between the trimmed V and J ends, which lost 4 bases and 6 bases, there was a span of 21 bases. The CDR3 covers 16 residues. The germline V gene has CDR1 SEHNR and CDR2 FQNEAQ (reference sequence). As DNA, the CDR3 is TGTGCCAGCAGCTCCCCTTCTAGAGGGCGATTCGATGGCTACACCTTC. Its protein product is CASSSPSRGRFDGYTF.

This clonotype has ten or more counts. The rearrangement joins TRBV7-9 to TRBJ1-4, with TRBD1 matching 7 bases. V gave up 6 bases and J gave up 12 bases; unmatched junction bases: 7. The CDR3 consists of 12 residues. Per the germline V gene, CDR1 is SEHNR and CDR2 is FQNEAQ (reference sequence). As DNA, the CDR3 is TGTGCCAGCAGTGAGACAGGGCCCGAACTGTTTTTT. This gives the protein CASSETGPELFF.

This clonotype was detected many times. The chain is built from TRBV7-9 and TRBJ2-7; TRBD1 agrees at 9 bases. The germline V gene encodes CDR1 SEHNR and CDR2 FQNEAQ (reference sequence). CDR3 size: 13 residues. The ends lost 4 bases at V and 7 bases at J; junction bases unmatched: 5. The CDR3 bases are TGTGCCAGCAGCTCAGGGACAGGGACAGAGCAGTACGTC. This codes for CASSSGTGTEQYV.

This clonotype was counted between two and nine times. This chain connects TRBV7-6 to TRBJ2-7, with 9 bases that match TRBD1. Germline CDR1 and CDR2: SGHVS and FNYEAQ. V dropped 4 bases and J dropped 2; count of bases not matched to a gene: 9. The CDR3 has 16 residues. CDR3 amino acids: CASSSERQGVTYEQYF. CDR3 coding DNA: TGTGCCAGCAGCTCGGAGAGACAGGGGGTAACCTACGAGCAGTACTTC. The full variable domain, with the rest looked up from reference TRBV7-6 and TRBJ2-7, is GAGVSQSPRYKVTKRGQDVALRCDPISGHVSLYWYRQALGQGPEFLTYFNYEAQQDKSGLPNDRFSAERPEGSISTLTIQRTEQRDSAMYRCASSSERQGVTYEQYFGPGTRLTVT.

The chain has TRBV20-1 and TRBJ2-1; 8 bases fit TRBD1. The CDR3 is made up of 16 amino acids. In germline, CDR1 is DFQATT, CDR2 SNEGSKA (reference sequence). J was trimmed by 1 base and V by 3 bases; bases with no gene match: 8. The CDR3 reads CSASHPGQGSYNEQFF. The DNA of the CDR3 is TGCAGTGCTAGTCACCCTGGACAGGGTTCCTACAATGAGCAGTTCTTC.

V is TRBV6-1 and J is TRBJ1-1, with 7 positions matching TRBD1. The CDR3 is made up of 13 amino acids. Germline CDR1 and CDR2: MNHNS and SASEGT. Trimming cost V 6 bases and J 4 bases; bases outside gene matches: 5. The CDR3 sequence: CASRAGGLTEAFF. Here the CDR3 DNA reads TGTGCCAGCAGGGCAGGGGGACTCACTGAAGCTTTCTTT.

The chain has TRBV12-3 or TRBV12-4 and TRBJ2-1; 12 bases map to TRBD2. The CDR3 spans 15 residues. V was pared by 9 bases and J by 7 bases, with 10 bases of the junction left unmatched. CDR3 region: CASSDPLAGGNEQFF. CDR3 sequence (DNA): TGTGCCAGTAGTGATCCACTAGCGGGGGGAAATGAGCAGTTCTTC.

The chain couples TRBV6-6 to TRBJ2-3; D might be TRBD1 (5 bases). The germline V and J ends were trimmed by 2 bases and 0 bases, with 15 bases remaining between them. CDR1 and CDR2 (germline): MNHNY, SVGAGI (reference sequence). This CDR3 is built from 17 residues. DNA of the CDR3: TGTGCCAGCAGTTACAAGGGGCCCCATTCTAGCACAGATACGCAGTATTTT. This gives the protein CASSYKGPHSSTDTQYF.

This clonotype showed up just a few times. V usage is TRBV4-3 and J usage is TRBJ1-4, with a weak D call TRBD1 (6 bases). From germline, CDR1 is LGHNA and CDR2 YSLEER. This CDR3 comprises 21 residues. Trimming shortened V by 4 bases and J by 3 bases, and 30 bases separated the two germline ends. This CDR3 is CASSPRPTGLFDDRANEKLFF. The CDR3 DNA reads TGCGCCAGCAGCCCCCGTCCGACAGGTCTTTTTGACGACAGAGCTAATGAAAAACTGTTTTTT.

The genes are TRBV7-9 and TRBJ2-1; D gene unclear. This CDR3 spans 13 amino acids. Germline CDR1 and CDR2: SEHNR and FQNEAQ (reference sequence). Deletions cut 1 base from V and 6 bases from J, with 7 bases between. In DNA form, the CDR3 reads TGTGCCAGCAGCTTAGGGGTCTCCAATGAGCAGTTCTTC. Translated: CASSLGVSNEQFF. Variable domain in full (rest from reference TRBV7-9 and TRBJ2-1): DTGVSQNPRHKITKRGQNVTFRCDPISEHNRLYWYRQTLGQGPEFLTYFQNEAQLEKSRLLSDRFSAERPKGSFSTLEIQRTEQGDSAMYLCASSLGVSNEQFFGPGTRLTVL.

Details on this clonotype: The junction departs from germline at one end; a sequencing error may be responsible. CDR3 in DNA: TGTGTCAGTAGTACCGCCTACAATGAGCAGTTCTTC. As protein: CVSSTAYNEQFF. The chain is built from TRBV19 and TRBJ2-1; D unresolved. Germline lookup yields CDR1 LNHDA and CDR2 SQIVND (reference sequence). CDR3 length: 12 residues.

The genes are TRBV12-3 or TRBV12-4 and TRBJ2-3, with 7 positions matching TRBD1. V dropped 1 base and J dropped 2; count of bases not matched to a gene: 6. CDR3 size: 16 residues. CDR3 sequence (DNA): TGTGCCAGCAGTTTAGAGGGACAGAAAGTCACAGATACGCAGTATTTT. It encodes CASSLEGQKVTDTQYF.

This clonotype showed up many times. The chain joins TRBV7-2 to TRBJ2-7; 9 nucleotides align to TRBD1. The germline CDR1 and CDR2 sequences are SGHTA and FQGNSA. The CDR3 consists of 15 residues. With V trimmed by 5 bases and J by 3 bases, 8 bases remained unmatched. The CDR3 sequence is CASSEPTGGLYEQYF. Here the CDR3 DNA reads TGTGCCAGCAGCGAGCCGACAGGGGGTCTCTACGAGCAGTACTTC.

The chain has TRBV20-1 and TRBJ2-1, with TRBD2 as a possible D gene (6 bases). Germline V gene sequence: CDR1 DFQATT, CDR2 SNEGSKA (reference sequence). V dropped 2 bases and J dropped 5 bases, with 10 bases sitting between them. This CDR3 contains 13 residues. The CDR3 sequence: CSARPRGNNEQFF. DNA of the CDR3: TGCAGTGCTAGACCGCGGGGAAACAATGAGCAGTTCTTC.